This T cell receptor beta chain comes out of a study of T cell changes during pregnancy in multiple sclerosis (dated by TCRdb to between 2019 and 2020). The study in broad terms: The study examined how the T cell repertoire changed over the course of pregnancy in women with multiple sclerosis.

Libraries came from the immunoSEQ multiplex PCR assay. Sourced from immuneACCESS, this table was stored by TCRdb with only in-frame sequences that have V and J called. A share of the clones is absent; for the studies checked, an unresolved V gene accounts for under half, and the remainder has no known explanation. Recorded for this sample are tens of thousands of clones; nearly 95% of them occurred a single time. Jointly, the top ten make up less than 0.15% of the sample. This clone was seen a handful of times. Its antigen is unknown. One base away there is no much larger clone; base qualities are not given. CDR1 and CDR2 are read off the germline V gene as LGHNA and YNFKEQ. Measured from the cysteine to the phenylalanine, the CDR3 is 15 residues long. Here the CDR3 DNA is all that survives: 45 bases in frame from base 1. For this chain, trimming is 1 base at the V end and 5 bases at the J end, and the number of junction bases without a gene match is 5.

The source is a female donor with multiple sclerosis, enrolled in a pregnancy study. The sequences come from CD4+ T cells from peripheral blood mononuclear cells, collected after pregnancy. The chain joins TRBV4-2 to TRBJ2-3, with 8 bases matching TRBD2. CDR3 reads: CASSQAGGPVDTQYF. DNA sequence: TGTGCCAGCAGCCAAGCGGGAGGGCCTGTAGATACGCAGTATTTT.